These T cell receptor beta chains were read from a single sample in a study of CD8 T cells in Susac syndrome. MiXCR was run by TCRdb on the immunoSEQ multiplex PCR reads, yielding one entry per CDR3 protein. In the table there are about 60,000 distinct CDR3 sequences, approximately 94% of which are singletons. The sequenced material came from CD8+ T cells from PBMCs. These receptors all stem from a human donor in good health. Both conserved end residues are part of each CDR3. A D gene is named only where the DNA matches it firmly.

cdr3_length	d_call	v_call	j_call	cdr3_aa	cdr3_nt
12	NA	TRBV23-1	TRBJ2-3	CASSPYTDTQYF	TGCGCCAGCAGTCCTTATACAGATACGCAGTATTTT
15	NA	TRBV29-1	TRBJ2-3	CSVGTDETSTDTQYF	TGCAGCGTTGGGACTGACGAGACTAGCACAGATACGCAGTATTTT
12	NA	TRBV30	TRBJ1-6	CAWSPGNSPLHF	TGTGCCTGGAGTCCGGGAAATTCACCCCTCCACTTT
13	NA	TRBV2	TRBJ2-3	CAWSSDGTDTQYF	TGTGCCTGGTCCAGCGACGGCACAGATACGCAGTATTTT
12	NA	TRBV29-1	TRBJ1-1	CSVEGGHTEAFF	TGCAGCGTCGAGGGGGGGCACACTGAAGCTTTCTTT
14	TRBD1	TRBV6-6	TRBJ2-7	CASSPRTGTYEQYF	TGTGCCAGCAGTCCCCGGACAGGGACCTACGAGCAGTACTTC
16	TRBD2	TRBV19	TRBJ2-4	CASSIEPGLARNIQYF	TGTGCCAGTAGTATAGAGCCGGGACTAGCGAGGAACATTCAGTACTTC
13	NA	TRBV5-6	TRBJ1-2	CASSFRTAYGYTF	TGTGCCAGCAGCTTCAGGACGGCCTATGGCTACACCTTC
14	TRBD1	TRBV5-1	TRBJ2-1	CASRRDRVGNEQFF	TGCGCCAGCAGAAGGGACAGGGTCGGCAATGAGCAGTTCTTC
11	NA	TRBV2	TRBJ2-5	CASGGQETQYF	TGTGCCAGCGGGGGCCAAGAGACCCAGTACTTC
14	NA	TRBV9	TRBJ2-5	CASSVAYRGETQYF	TGTGCCAGCAGCGTGGCTTACCGGGGGGAGACCCAGTACTTC
12	NA	TRBV5-1	TRBJ1-1	CASSLEDGEAFF	TGCGCCAGCAGCTTGGAGGACGGTGAAGCTTTCTTT
16	NA	TRBV29-1	TRBJ1-2	CSVEIPGQLFSYGYTF	TGCAGCGTTGAAATTCCCGGACAGCTTTTTAGCTATGGCTACACCTTC
14	TRBD1	TRBV5-6	TRBJ1-2	CASSLGGQDYGYTF	TGTGCCAGCAGCTTAGGGGGACAGGACTATGGCTACACCTTC
14	NA	TRBV28	TRBJ2-1	CASSVPGPVNEQFF	TGTGCCAGCAGTGTACCGGGACCGGTAAATGAGCAGTTCTTC
19	TRBD2	TRBV19	TRBJ2-3	CASSLFGTSGGEDTDTQYF	TGTGCCAGTAGCCTTTTCGGGACTAGCGGGGGGGAAGACACAGATACGCAGTATTTT
15	NA	TRBV6-2/TRBV6-3	TRBJ2-7	CASSWGPGHSYEQYF	TGTGCCAGCAGCTGGGGACCAGGACATTCCTACGAGCAGTACTTC